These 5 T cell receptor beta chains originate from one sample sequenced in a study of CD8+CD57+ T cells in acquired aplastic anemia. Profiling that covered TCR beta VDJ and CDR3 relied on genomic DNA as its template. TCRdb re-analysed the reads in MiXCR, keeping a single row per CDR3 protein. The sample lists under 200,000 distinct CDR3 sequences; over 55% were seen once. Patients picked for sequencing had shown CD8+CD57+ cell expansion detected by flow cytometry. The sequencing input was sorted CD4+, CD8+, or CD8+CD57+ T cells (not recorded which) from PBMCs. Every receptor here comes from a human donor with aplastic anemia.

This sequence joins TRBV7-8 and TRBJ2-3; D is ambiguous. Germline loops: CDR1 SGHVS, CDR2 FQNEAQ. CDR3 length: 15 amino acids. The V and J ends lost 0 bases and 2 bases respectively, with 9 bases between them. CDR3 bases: TGTGCCAGCAGCTTAGCCCCACATAACACAGATACGCAGTATTTT. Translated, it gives CASSLAPHNTDTQYF.

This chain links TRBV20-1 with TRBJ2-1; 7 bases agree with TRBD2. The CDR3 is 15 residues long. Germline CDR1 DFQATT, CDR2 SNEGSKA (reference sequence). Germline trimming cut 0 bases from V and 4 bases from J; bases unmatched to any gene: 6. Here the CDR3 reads CSARDMGGVYNEQFF. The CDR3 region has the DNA TGCAGTGCTAGAGATATGGGGGGGGTATACAATGAGCAGTTCTTC.

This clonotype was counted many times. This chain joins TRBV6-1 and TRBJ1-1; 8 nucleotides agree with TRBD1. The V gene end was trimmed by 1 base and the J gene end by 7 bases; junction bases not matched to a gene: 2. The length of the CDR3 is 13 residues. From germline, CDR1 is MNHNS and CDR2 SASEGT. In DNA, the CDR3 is TGTGCCAGCAGTGAAGTCAGGGGGCTTGAAGCTTTCTTT. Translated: CASSEVRGLEAFF.

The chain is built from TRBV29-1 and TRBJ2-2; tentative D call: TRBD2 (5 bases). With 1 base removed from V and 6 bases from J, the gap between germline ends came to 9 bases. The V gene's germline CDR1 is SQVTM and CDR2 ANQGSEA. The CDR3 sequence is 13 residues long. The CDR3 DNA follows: TGCAGCGTTGAAGGGTGGGGAGCCGGGGAGCTGTTTTTT. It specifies CSVEGWGAGELFF.

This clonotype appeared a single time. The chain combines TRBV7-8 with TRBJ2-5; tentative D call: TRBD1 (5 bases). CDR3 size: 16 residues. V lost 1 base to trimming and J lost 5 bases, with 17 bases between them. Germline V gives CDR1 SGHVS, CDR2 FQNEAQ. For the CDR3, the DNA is TGTGCCAGCAGCTTAGTGTTGACAGCCATGTGGGAGACCCAGTACTTC. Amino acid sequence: CASSLVLTAMWETQYF.